The clone carrying this TCR beta chain was seen a few times. Its antigen is currently unknown. The whole isolated RNA underwent reverse transcription, so sequencing captured expressed TCRB transcripts. TCRdb keeps only in-frame clones here, not all; method: immunoSEQ multiplex PCR. Of some 250,000 clones in the sample, around 9.9% were seen once. This record comes from a study of beta chain features in type 1 diabetes. The study's findings and limits: The study found moderately but significantly shorter TCRB CDR3s in all four CD4+ subsets of Type 1 diabetes patients.

Germline CDR1 is SGHVS and CDR2 is FQNEAQ. The CDR3 sequence is 15 residues long. J gave up 3 bases and V 3 bases, and 6 bases lay outside the gene matches. This sequence was found in a man aged 25 to 40 with type 1 diabetes. V and J are TRBV7-8 and TRBJ1-2; 8 nucleotides match TRBD1. The sequenced sample was naive CD4+ T cells from blood. The CDR3: CASSFTGGGYYGYTF. DNA of the CDR3: TGTGCCAGCAGCTTCACAGGGGGGGGGTACTATGGCTACACCTTC.